This T cell receptor beta chain was obtained from a study of spatial heterogeneity in lung cancer. Unique molecular identifiers, one per molecule, were present on every TCR cDNA molecule. Via MiXCR, TCRdb re-called the 5' RACE reads, giving one row per CDR3 protein. The profile shows some 38,000 distinct CDR3 sequences, approximately 3% of them singletons. V lost 0 bases and J lost 0, with 11 bases in between. The germline gives CDR1 DFQATT, CDR2 SNEGSKA (reference sequence). The CDR3 sequence is 16 residues long. This clonotype was found many times. Indicated time point: sample taken at primary tumor resection.

The gene calls are TRBV20-1 and TRBJ1-4, with no clear D. The sequencing used normal lung tissue next to the tumor, collected at surgery. The clonotype was recovered from a male donor with early-stage non-small cell lung cancer. CDR3 in amino acids: CSARDSVGATNEKLFF. The CDR3 DNA is TGCAGTGCTAGAGATTCGGTCGGGGCAACTAATGAAAAACTGTTTTTT.